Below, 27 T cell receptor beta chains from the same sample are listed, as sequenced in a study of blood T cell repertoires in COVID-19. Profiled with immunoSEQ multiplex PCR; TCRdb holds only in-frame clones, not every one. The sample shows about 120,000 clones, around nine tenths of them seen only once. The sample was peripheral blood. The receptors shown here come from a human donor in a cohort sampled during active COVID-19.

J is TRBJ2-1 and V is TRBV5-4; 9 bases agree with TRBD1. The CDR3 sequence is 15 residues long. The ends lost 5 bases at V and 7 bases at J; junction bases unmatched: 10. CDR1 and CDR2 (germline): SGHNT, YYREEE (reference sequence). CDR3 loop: CASSPWTGVLNEQFF. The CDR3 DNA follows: TGTGCCAGCAGTCCTTGGACAGGGGTTCTAAATGAGCAGTTCTTC.

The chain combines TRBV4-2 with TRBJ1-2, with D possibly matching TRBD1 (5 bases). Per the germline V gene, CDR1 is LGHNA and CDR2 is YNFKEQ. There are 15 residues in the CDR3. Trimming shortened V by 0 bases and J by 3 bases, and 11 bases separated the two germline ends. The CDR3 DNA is TGTGCCAGCAGCCAAGATGGGGGGTCGGACTATGGCTACACCTTC. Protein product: CASSQDGGSDYGYTF.

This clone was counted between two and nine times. The DNA for the CDR3 is TGTGCCAGCAGCGCGGGACTAGCGGGGCCGTACACCGGGGAGCTGTTTTTT. Its protein is CASSAGLAGPYTGELFF. The J gene is TRBJ2-2, the V gene TRBV9; 13 bases fit TRBD2. There are 17 residues in the CDR3. V dropped 3 bases and J dropped 3; count of bases not matched to a gene: 5. Germline V lookup: CDR1 SGDLS, CDR2 YYNGEE.

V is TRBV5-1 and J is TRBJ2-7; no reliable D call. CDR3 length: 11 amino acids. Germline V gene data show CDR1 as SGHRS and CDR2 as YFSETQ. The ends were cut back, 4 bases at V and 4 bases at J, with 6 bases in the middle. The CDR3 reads CASSRGYEQYF. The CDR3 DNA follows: TGCGCCAGCAGCCGCGGTTACGAGCAGTACTTC.

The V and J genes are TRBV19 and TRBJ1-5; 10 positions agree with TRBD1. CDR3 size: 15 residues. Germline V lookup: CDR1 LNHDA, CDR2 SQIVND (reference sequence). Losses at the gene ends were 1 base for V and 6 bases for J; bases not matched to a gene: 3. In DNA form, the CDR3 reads TGTGCCAGTAGTATAGGGGACAGGGGATTTCAGCCCCAGCATTTT. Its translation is CASSIGDRGFQPQHF. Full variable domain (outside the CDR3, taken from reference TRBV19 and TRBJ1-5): DGGITQSPKYLFRKEGQNVTLSCEQNLNHDAMYWYRQDPGQGLRLIYYSQIVNDFQKGDIAEGYSVSREKKESFPLTVTSAQKNPTAFYLCASSIGDRGFQPQHFGDGTRLSIL.

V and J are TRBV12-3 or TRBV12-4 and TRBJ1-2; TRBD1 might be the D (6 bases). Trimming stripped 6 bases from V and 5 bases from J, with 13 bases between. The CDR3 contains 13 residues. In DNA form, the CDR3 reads TGTGCCAGCAGACCAGGGGTGGGGTATGGCTACACCTTC. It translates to CASRPGVGYGYTF.

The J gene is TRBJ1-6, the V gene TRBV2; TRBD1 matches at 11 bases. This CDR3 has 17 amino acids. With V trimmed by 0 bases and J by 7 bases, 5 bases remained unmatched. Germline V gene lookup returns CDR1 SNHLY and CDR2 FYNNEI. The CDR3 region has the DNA TGTGCCAGCAGTGAAGCTGGACAGGGGGCTAACAATTCACCCCTCCACTTT. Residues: CASSEAGQGANNSPLHF.

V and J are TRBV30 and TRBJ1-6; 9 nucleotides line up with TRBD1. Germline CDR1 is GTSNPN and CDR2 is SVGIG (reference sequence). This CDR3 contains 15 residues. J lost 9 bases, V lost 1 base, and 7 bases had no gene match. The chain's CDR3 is CAWSGPGTGSSPLHF. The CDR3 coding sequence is TGTGCCTGGAGTGGACCCGGGACAGGGTCTTCACCCCTCCACTTT.

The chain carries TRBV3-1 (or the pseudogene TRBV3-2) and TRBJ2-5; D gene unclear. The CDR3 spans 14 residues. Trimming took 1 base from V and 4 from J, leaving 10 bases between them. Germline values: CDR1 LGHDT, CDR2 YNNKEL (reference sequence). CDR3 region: CASSQVNLRETQYF. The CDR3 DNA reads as TGTGCCAGCAGCCAAGTCAACTTGCGAGAGACCCAGTACTTC.

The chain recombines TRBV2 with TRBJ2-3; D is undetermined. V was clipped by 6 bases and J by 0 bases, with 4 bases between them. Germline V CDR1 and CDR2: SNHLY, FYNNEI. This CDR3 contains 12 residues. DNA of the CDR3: TGTGCCAGCAGCGTCAGCACAGATACGCAGTATTTT. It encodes CASSVSTDTQYF. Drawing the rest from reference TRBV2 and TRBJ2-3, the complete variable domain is EPEVTQTPSHQVTQMGQEVILRCVPISNHLYFYWYRQILGQKVEFLVSFYNNEISEKSEIFDDQFSVERPDGSNFTLKIRSTKLEDSAMYFCASSVSTDTQYFGPGTRLTVL.

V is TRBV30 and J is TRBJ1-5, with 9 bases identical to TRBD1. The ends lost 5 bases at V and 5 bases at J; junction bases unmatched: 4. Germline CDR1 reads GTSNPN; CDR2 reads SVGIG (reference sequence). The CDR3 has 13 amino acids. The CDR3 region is CAWGQGFDQPQHF. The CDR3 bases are TGTGCCTGGGGACAGGGGTTCGATCAGCCCCAGCATTTT.

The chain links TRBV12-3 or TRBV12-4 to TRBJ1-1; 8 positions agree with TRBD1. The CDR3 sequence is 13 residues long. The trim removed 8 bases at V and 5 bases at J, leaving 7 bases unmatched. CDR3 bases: TGTGCCAGCGGTGACAGGGGATGGACTGAAGCTTTCTTT. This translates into CASGDRGWTEAFF.

This CDR3 reads CAWSPQGQGWPEKLFF. CDR3 DNA sequence: TGTGCCTGGAGTCCGCAAGGACAGGGGTGGCCTGAAAAACTGTTTTTT. The chain carries TRBV30 and TRBJ1-4; 9 bases match TRBD1. The CDR3 has 16 residues. V shed 2 bases and J 7 bases; nucleotides not matched to a gene: 11. CDR1 GTSNPN and CDR2 SVGIG come from the germline V gene (reference sequence).

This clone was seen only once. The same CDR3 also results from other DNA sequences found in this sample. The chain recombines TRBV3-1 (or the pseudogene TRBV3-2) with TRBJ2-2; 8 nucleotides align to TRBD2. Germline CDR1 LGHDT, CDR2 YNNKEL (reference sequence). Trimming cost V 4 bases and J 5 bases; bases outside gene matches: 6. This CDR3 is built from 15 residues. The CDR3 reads CASSRAGGTTGELFF. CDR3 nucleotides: TGTGCCAGCAGCCGCGCGGGAGGCACTACCGGGGAGCTGTTTTTT.

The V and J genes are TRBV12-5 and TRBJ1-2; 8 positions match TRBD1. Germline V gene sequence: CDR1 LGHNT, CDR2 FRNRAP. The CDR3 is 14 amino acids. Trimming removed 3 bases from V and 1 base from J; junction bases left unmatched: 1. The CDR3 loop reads CASGLGQGNYGYTF. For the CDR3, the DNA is TGTGCTAGTGGTTTAGGACAGGGTAACTATGGCTACACCTTC.

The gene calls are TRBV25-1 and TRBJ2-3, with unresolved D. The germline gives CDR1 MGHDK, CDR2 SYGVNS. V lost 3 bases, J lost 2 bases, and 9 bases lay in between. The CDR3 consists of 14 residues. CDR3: CASSENSYTDTQYF. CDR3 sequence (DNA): TGTGCCAGCAGTGAGAACTCCTACACAGATACGCAGTATTTT.

CDR3 coding DNA: TGCGCCAGCAGCAAACTTAGATTCCATGAGCAGTTCTTC. Translated, it gives CASSKLRFHEQFF. This chain connects TRBV5-1 to TRBJ2-1; D gene unclear. The CDR3 length is 13 residues. Germline V CDR1 and CDR2: SGHRS, YFSETQ. Trimming took 4 bases from V and 8 from J, leaving 13 bases between them.

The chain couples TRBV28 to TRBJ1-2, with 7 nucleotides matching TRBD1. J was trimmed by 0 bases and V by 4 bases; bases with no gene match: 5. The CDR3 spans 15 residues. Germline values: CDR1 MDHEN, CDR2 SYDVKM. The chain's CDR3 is CASSSPGGANYGYTF. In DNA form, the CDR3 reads TGTGCCAGCAGTTCCCCAGGGGGAGCTAACTATGGCTACACCTTC.

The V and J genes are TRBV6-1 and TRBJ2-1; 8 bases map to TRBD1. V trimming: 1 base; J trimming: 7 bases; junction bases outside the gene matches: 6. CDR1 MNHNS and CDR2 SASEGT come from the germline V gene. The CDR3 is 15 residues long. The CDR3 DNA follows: TGTGCCAGCAGTGAAGGGGGACAGGACTGGAATGAGCAGTTCTTC. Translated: CASSEGGQDWNEQFF.

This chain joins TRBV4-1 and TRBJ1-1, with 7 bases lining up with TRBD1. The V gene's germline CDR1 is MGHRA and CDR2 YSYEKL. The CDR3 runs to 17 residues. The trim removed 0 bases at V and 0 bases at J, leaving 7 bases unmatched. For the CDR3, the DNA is TGCGCCAGCAGCCAAGAACCGAAGGGGGCTTTGAACACTGAAGCTTTCTTT. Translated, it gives CASSQEPKGALNTEAFF.

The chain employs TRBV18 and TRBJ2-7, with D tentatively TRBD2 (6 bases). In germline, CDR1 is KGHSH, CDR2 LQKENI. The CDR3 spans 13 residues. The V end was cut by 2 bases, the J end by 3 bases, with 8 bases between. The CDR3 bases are TGTGCCAGCTCACCATTGGAGGGCTACGAGCAGTACTTC. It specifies CASSPLEGYEQYF.

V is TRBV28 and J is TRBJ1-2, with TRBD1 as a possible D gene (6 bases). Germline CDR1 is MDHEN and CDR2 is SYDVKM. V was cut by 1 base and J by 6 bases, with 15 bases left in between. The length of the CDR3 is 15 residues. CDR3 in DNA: TGTGCCAGCAGTTTATTTCCAGGGGAATATCATGGCTACACCTTC. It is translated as CASSLFPGEYHGYTF.

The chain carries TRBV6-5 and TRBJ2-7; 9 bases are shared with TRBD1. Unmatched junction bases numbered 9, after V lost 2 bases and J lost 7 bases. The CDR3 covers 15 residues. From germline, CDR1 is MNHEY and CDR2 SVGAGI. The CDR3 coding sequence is TGTGCCAGCAGTTACCGCCGGGACAGGGCTGGAGAGCAGTACTTC. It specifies CASSYRRDRAGEQYF.

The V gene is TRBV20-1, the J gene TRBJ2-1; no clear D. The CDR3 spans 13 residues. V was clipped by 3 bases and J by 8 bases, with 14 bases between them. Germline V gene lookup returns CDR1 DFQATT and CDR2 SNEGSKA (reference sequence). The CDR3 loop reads CSASLQVSHEQFF. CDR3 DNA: TGCAGTGCTAGTCTCCAGGTTTCCCATGAGCAGTTCTTC.

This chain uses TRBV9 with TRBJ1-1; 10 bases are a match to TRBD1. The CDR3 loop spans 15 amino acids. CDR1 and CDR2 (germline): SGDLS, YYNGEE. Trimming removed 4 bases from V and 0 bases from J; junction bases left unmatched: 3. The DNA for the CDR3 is TGTGCCAGCAGCTTAGGGACAGGGGTGAACACTGAAGCTTTCTTT. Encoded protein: CASSLGTGVNTEAFF. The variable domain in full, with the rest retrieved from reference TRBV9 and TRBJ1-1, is DSGVTQTPKHLITATGQRVTLRCSPRSGDLSVYWYQQSLDQGLQFLIQYYNGEERAKGNILERFSAQQFPDLHSELNLSSLELGDSALYFCASSLGTGVNTEAFFGQGTRLTVV.

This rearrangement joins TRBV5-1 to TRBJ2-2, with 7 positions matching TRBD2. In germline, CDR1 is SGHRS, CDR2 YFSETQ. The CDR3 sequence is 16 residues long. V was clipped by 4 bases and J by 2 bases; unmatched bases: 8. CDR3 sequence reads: CASSIPSGENTGELFF. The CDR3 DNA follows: TGCGCCAGCAGCATTCCTAGCGGAGAAAACACCGGGGAGCTGTTTTTT.

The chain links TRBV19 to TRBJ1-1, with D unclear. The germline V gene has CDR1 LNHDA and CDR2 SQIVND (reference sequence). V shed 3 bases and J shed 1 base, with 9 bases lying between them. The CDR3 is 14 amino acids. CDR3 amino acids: CASSIPGANTEAFF. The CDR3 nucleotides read TGTGCCAGTAGTATTCCCGGAGCGAACACTGAAGCTTTCTTT. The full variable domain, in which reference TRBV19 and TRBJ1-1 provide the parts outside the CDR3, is DGGITQSPKYLFRKEGQNVTLSCEQNLNHDAMYWYRQDPGQGLRLIYYSQIVNDFQKGDIAEGYSVSREKKESFPLTVTSAQKNPTAFYLCASSIPGANTEAFFGQGTRLTVV.